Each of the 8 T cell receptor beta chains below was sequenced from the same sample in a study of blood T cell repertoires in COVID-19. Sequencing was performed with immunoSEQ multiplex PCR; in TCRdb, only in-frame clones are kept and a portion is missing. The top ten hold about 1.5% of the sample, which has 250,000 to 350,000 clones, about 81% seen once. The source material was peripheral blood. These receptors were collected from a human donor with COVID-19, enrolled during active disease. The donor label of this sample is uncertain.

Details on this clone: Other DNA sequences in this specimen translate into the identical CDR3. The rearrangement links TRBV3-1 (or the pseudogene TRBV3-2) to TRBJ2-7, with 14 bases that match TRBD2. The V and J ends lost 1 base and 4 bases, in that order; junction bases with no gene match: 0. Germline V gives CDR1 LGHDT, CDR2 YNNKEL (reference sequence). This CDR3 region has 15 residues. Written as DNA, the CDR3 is TGTGCCAGCAGCCAAGGGACTAGCGGGAGGTACGAGCAGTACTTC. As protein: CASSQGTSGRYEQYF.

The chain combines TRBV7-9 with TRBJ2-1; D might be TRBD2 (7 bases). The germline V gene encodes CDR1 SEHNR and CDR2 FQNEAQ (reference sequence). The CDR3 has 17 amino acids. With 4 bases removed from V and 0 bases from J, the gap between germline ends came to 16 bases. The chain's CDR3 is CASSSGVAGISYNEQFF. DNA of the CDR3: TGTGCCAGCAGCTCAGGGGTAGCGGGCATCTCCTACAATGAGCAGTTCTTC.

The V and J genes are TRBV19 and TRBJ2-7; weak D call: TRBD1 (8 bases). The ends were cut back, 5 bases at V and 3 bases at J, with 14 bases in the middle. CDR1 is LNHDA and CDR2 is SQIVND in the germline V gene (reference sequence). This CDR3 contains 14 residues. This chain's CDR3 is CASSVQGDYYEQYF. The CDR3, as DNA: TGTGCCAGTAGTGTACAGGGGGACTACTACGAGCAGTACTTC.

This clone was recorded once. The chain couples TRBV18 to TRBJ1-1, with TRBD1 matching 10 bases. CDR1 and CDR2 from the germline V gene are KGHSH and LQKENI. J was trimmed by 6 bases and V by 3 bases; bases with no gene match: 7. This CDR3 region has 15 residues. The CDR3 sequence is CASSPRRDRGPEAFF. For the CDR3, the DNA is TGTGCCAGCTCACCCCGCCGGGACAGGGGCCCTGAAGCTTTCTTT.

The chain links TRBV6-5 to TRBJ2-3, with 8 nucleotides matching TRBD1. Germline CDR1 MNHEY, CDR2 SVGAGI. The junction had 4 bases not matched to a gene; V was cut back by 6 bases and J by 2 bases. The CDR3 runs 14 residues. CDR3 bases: TGTGCCAGCAGGAGGACAGGGAACACAGATACGCAGTATTTT. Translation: CASRRTGNTDTQYF.

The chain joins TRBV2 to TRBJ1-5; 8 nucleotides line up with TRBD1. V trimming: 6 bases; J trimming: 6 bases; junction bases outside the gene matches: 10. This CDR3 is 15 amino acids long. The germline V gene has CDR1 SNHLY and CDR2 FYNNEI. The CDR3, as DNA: TGTGCCAGCAGCGAGACAGGGGAGGCCACTCAGCCCCAGCATTTT. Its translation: CASSETGEATQPQHF.

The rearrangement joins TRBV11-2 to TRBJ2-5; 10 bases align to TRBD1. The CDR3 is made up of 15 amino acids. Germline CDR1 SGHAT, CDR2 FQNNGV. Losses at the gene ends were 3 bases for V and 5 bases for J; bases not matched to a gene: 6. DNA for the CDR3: TGTGCCAGCAGCTTCGACAGGGGGCCGTCGGAGACCCAGTACTTC. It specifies CASSFDRGPSETQYF.

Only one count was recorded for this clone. The CDR3 DNA sequence: TGTGCCAGCAGCCAAGGCAGGGTAGGGGAGACCCAGTACTTC. This sequence encodes CASSQGRVGETQYF. The gene calls are TRBV6-5 and TRBJ2-5; perhaps TRBD1 as D (5 bases). The V gene's germline CDR1 is MNHEY and CDR2 SVGAGI. V shed 6 bases and J shed 5 bases, with 16 bases lying between them. The length of the CDR3 is 14 residues.